The 5 T cell receptor beta chains reported below all come from one sample, sequenced in a study of CD8 T cells in ankylosing spondylitis (dated by TCRdb to about 2017). Library preparation used 5' RACE. The run used an Illumina HiSeq 2500. TCRdb took the public reads, trimmed them with fastp at Q25, ran MiXCR for clone calling and kept in-frame beta chains. Rows are combined by CDR3 protein, so each entry shows the most common genes and DNA. This sample lists about 310,000 distinct CDR3 sequences; less than 25% were detected once. The ten biggest clones cover 3% to 4% of the sample. Sample: blood, either unsorted or a sorted T cell fraction (not recorded which). The source of these receptors is a female donor with ankylosing spondylitis or in good health (not recorded which).

J is TRBJ2-2 and V is TRBV6-2 or TRBV6-3; 9 bases fit TRBD2. Germline CDR1 is MNHEY and CDR2 is SVGEGT. CDR3 size: 16 residues. V gave up 6 bases and J gave up 5 bases; unmatched junction bases: 10. Here the CDR3 reads CASRLLGLATTGELFF. In DNA, the CDR3 is TGTGCCAGCAGACTACTGGGACTAGCAACGACCGGGGAGCTGTTTTTT.

The chain joins TRBV20-1 to TRBJ1-2; D is possibly TRBD1 (5 bases). Deletions cut 0 bases from V and 2 bases from J, with 10 bases between. This CDR3 contains 14 residues. Per the germline V gene, CDR1 is DFQATT and CDR2 is SNEGSKA (reference sequence). CDR3 loop: CSARDFRGNYGYTF. The CDR3 DNA reads as TGCAGTGCTAGAGATTTTAGGGGAAACTATGGCTACACCTTC.

The chain has TRBV5-1 and TRBJ2-1; 16 positions match TRBD2. The germline V gene encodes CDR1 SGHRS and CDR2 YFSETQ. The J segment lost 4 bases and the V segment lost 4 bases, leaving 5 bases of the junction unmatched. This CDR3 has 17 residues. The CDR3 nucleotides read TGCGCCAGCAGCCCGGGACTAGCGGGAGGGCCTTACAATGAGCAGTTCTTC. Its translation: CASSPGLAGGPYNEQFF.

The chain uses TRBV6-1 and TRBJ2-3; no reliable D call. In germline, CDR1 is MNHNS, CDR2 SASEGT. Trimming removed 6 bases at V and 6 bases at J, with 25 bases between. The CDR3 loop spans 17 amino acids. DNA for the CDR3: TGTGCCAGCAGAGCCAAGTTCGCGTCTCCCCGGTGGGATACGCAGTATTTT. Its protein is CASRAKFASPRWDTQYF.

This sequence joins TRBV5-1 and TRBJ2-5; tentatively, D is TRBD2 (6 bases). Germline V lookup: CDR1 SGHRS, CDR2 YFSETQ. Trimming took 5 bases from V and 2 from J, leaving 19 bases between them. The CDR3 runs 16 residues. CDR3 in amino acids: CASSSGDLIAQETQYF. In DNA form, the CDR3 reads TGCGCCAGCAGTTCCGGGGACTTAATAGCACAAGAGACCCAGTACTTC. The full variable domain, completed using reference TRBV5-1 and TRBJ2-5, is KAGVTQTPRYLIKTRGQQVTLSCSPISGHRSVSWYQQTPGQGLQFLFEYFSETQRNKGNFPGRFSGRQFSNSRSEMNVSTLELGDSALYLCASSSGDLIAQETQYFGPGTRLLVL.